This entry concerns a single T cell receptor (beta chain). Its antigen is undetermined. The data derive from a study of cytomegalovirus exposure and HLA in healthy donors. Study as a whole: Of the donors genotyped, 398 in all, 80% to 85% fell in the Caucasian-associated ancestry cluster. Points from the study as a whole: Reports indicate that TCR beta sequences accurately predicted the HLA-A and HLA-B alleles of most subjects. The study designated some 180 TCR beta chains cytomegalovirus-associated.

The CDR3 loop spans 11 amino acids. V was trimmed by 4 bases and J by 13 bases, leaving 12 bases between them. The germline gives CDR1 SGHDT, CDR2 YYEEEE. In the PCR, 60 Vbeta and 13 Jbeta primers were used. The protocol was immunoSEQ multiplex PCR, while the TCRdb copy is restricted to in-frame clones and leaves out a portion. The sample lists approximately 120,000 clones; about 75% were seen once. The V and J genes are TRBV5-6 and TRBJ2-1, with D tentatively TRBD1 (5 bases). The sequence came from a woman aged 40 to 50 in good health and CMV-seropositive. The specimen sequenced was PBMCs. Written as DNA, the CDR3 is TGTGCCAGCAGCGAACAGGAACTACAGTTCTTC. It codes for CASSEQELQFF.